These T cell receptor beta chains were read from a single sample in a study of control samples from healthy donors and cancer patients. Sequencing was performed with immunoSEQ multiplex PCR; in TCRdb, only in-frame clones are kept and a portion is missing. The sample lists 90,000 to 150,000 clones, 88% occurring once. Sequencing was done on a sample of blood. These receptors came from a man aged 35 to 55 in good health. The CDR3 runs from the conserved cysteine through the conserved F or W. Fields, in order: D gene, clone size, J gene, CDR3 length, V gene, CDR3 DNA, CDR3 protein. The D gene is left open where the match is weak. Size is stated for part of the rows, as once, few or many counts, or as a class when the clone is expanded.

TRBD2	.	TRBJ2-3	15	TRBV5-6	TGTGCCAGCACCTTAGCGGGGGGACCCACAGATACGCAGTATTTT	CASTLAGGPTDTQYF
.	.	TRBJ1-2	14	TRBV27	TGTGCCAGCAGTGTTCATCAGGGTTATAATGGCTACACCTTC	CASSVHQGYNGYTF
.	.	TRBJ1-2	13	TRBV18	TGTGCCAGCTCACCGGGCAGGGTGGCGGGCTACACCTTC	CASSPGRVAGYTF
TRBD1	.	TRBJ2-2	16	TRBV11-3	TGTGCCAGCAGACCTCTCGGGACAGGCAGCACCGGGGAGCTGTTTTTT	CASRPLGTGSTGELFF
.	.	TRBJ1-5	15	TRBV7-2	TGTGCCAGCAGCTTAAGACACAGTAGCAATCAGCCCCAGCATTTT	CASSLRHSSNQPQHF
TRBD1	few	TRBJ2-6	17	TRBV24-1	TGTGCCACCAGTGACCGGGACAGGGGCTCTGGGGCCAACGTCCTGACTTTC	CATSDRDRGSGANVLTF
.	few	TRBJ1-1	12	TRBV18	TGTGCCAGCTCACTCTCTGGGACTGAAGCTTTCTTT	CASSLSGTEAFF
.	.	TRBJ2-7	11	TRBV12-3/TRBV12-4	TGTGCCAGCAGTTGGAGGTCCGAGCAGTACTTC	CASSWRSEQYF
TRBD1	.	TRBJ2-1	16	TRBV24-1	TGTGCCACCAGTGATTTGGGGGGACAGGGTCCCAATGAGCAGTTCTTC	CATSDLGGQGPNEQFF
.	few	TRBJ2-3	14	TRBV10-1	TGCGCCAGCAGTGACGGGGGGCCTTCGGATACGCAGTATTTT	CASSDGGPSDTQYF
.	once	TRBJ2-5	14	TRBV9	TGTGCCAGCAGCGTATCAGGGTACCAAGAGACCCAGTACTTC	CASSVSGYQETQYF
.	.	TRBJ1-1	11	TRBV28	TGTGCCAGCAGTGGTGACTGGGAAGCTTTCTTT	CASSGDWEAFF
TRBD2	.	TRBJ2-7	16	TRBV3-1/TRBV3-2	TGTGCCAGCAGCCAAGCCGTTAGCGGGGGGTACTACGAGCAGTACTTC	CASSQAVSGGYYEQYF